This TCR beta chain was identified during a study of T cell responses to AZD1222 COVID-19 vaccine. Broader study findings: The study found Spike-specific TCR breadth and depth rose after two AZD1222 doses. Regions left unmutated in variants are reportedly the target of nearly half of spike-specific TCRs. Females made up more of the donors, who were largely white British, and clonal diversity may have come out too low. Seropositive AZD1222 recipients at baseline numbered only 5 or 6.

Note on this clone: Its antigen is unidentified.

CDR1 is MDHEN and CDR2 is SYDVKM in the germline V gene. The CDR3 loop spans 15 amino acids. With 5 bases removed from V and 0 bases from J, the gap between germline ends came to 12 bases. Assay used: immunoSEQ multiplex PCR; TCRdb lists only in-frame clones, some missing. The table has about 56,000 clones, 80% to 90% seen once; the top ten hold around 16%. The J gene is TRBJ2-3, the V gene TRBV28, with a weak D call TRBD2 (6 bases). Material: peripheral blood, obtained on day 0 of AZD1222 vaccination. The sequence derives from an adult in good health. CDR3 amino acids: CASSLRDLSTDTQYF. In nucleotides, the CDR3 is TGTGCCAGCAGTCTTCGGGACTTAAGCACAGATACGCAGTATTTT.